Reported below is one T cell receptor (beta chain). Its cognate antigen is unknown. Once obtained from cultured CD4+ T cells, the DNA was sequenced using the Oncomine TCR Beta short-read assay. Each CDR3 protein is one row after TCRdb ran MiXCR on the PCR reads. There are about 18,000 distinct CDR3 sequences in the sample; roughly half occur only once, and 10% to 15% lies in the top ten. The data stem from a study of vaccination and CD4 T cells after COVID-19. Across the study: The convalescents were made up of six males and four females, two of whom were Hispanic. Either a CEFX pool, an HIV-1 Nef pool, or no peptide was added to control cultures. Whole-study results and caveats: Convalescent patients had a median roughly 86% of reactive clones appearing only post-vaccination.

Germline loops: CDR1 DFQATT, CDR2 SNEGSKA (reference sequence). The CDR3 loop spans 12 amino acids. The V end lost 6 bases, the J end lost 6 bases, and 14 bases lay between the germline ends. Treatment: approximately 9-day PBMC culture with coronavirus spike peptide pools or control peptides (ViraFEST assay). TCRs were sequenced by ViraFEST after antigen-specific T cells had been expanded with peptide pools. The sequenced material came from CD4+ T cells from blood, cultured in vitro. The chain joins TRBV20-1 to TRBJ1-2; D not certain. The source of this sequence is a human donor who had recovered from COVID-19. This chain's CDR3 is CSARSRENGYTF. The CDR3, as DNA: TGCAGTGCCCGCAGCCGGGAAAATGGCTACACCTTC.